The present T cell receptor (beta chain) was sequenced within a study of blood T cell repertoires in COVID-19. Study as a whole: Both acute and convalescent COVID-19 samples were obtained from the United States, Italy and Spain.

Authors' processing steps: Cell counts per sample came from amplifying reference gene primers. Sequencing used immunoSEQ multiplex PCR; TCRdb keeps in-frame clones, though not all of them. Clone size and V and J calls were adopted from that table, with D and trimming inferred from the DNA. This sample has approximately 230,000 clones, with under 90% found just once. The V end was cut by 0 bases, the J end by 8 bases, with 13 bases between. In germline, CDR1 is KGHDR, CDR2 SFDVKD. CDR3 size: 15 residues. The chain carries TRBV24-1 and TRBJ2-1; no firm D call. Input material: peripheral blood. The clonotype comes from a man aged 30-40 years with active or convalescent COVID-19. The CDR3 DNA reads TGTGCCACCAGTGATTTGGTCCTCGGTAGCTATGAGCAGTTCTTC. Translating gives CATSDLVLGSYEQFF.